This T cell receptor beta chain was observed in a study of cytomegalovirus exposure and HLA in healthy donors. A multiplex PCR was run with 60 Vbeta primers and 13 Jbeta primers. The protocol was immunoSEQ multiplex PCR, while the TCRdb copy is restricted to in-frame clones and leaves out a portion. This sample has about 140,000 clones; 73% occur once, and the top ten carry about 1.2%. As to this clone: Its antigen is as yet unknown.

Study-wide findings and caveats: TCR beta chains numbering under 200 were designated cytomegalovirus-associated.

Trimming cost V 0 bases and J 4 bases; bases outside gene matches: 12. Germline CDR1 SGDLS, CDR2 YYNGEE. The CDR3 is 18 residues long. The V call is TRBV9, the J call TRBJ2-2; 7 positions match TRBD2. The sample taken for sequencing was PBMCs. The origin of this receptor is a woman aged 40 to 50 in good health and CMV-seronegative. CDR3 region: CASSVALGGTTGTGELFF. CDR3 in DNA: TGTGCCAGCAGCGTAGCTCTGGGGGGGACTACGGGCACCGGGGAGCTGTTTTTT. Looking up the rest from reference TRBV9 and TRBJ2-2 gives the full variable domain: DSGVTQTPKHLITATGQRVTLRCSPRSGDLSVYWYQQSLDQGLQFLIQYYNGEERAKGNILERFSAQQFPDLHSELNLSSLELGDSALYFCASSVALGGTTGTGELFFGEGSRLTVL.